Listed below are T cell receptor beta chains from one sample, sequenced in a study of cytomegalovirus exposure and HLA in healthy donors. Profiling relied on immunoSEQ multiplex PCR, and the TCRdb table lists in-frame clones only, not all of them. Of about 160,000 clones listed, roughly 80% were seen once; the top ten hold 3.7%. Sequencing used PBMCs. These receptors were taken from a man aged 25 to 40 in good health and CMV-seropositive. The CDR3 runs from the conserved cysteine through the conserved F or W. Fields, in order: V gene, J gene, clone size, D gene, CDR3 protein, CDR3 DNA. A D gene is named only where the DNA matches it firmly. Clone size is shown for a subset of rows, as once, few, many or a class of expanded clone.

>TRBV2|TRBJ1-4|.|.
CASSEAPFPLNEKLFF
TGTGCCAGCAGTGAAGCTCCCTTCCCCCTTAATGAAAAACTGTTTTTT
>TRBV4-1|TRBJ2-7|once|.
CASSHPGGGGSYEQYF
TGCGCCAGCAGCCACCCGGGGGGAGGGGGCTCCTACGAGCAGTACTTC
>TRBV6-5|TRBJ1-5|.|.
CASSYSSGQPQHF
TGTGCCAGCAGTTACTCGAGTGGTCAGCCCCAGCATTTT
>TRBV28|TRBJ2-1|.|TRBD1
CASRPGTGAYNEQFF
TGTGCCAGCAGACCCGGGACAGGGGCCTACAATGAGCAGTTCTTC
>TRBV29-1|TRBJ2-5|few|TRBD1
CSVRTGETQYF
TGCAGCGTCCGGACAGGGGAGACCCAGTACTTC
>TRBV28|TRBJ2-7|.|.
CASKGGSSYEQYF
TGTGCCAGCAAAGGAGGGTCCTCCTACGAGCAGTACTTC
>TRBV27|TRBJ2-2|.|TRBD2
CASSSTSGEYTGELFF
TGTGCCAGCAGTTCAACTAGCGGGGAATACACCGGGGAGCTGTTTTTT
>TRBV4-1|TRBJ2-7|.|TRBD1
CASSHPYGQGAVEQYF
TGCGCCAGCAGCCACCCCTACGGGCAGGGGGCAGTCGAGCAGTACTTC
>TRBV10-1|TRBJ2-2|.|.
CASSELAGTGELFF
TGCGCCAGCAGTGAGCTAGCTGGCACCGGGGAGCTGTTTTTT
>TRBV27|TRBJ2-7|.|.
CASSLGGNTYEQYF
TGTGCCAGCAGTTTAGGGGGGAACACCTACGAGCAGTACTTC
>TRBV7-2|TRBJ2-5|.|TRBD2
CASRLGGGVQKTQYF
TGTGCCAGCAGATTAGGCGGGGGGGTTCAAAAGACCCAGTACTTC
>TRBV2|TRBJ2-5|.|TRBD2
CASRRTSGGETQYF
TGTGCCAGCAGGAGGACTAGCGGGGGTGAGACCCAGTACTTC
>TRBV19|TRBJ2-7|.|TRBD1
CASSPAGGIRYEQYF
TGTGCCAGTAGTCCAGCAGGGGGTATACGCTACGAGCAGTACTTC
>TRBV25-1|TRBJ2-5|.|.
CASSPIPGGRETQYF
TGTGCCAGCAGCCCCATCCCGGGGGGCAGGGAGACCCAGTACTTC
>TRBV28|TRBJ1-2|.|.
CASSPSGVNYGYTF
TGTGCCAGCAGTCCATCCGGGGTAAACTATGGCTACACCTTC
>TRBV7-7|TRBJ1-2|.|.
CASMTGEEGFGYTF
TGTGCCAGCATGACTGGGGAGGAGGGATTTGGCTACACCTTC
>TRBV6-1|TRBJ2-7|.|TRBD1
CASSETGQGVHEQYF
TGTGCCAGCAGTGAAACGGGACAGGGGGTTCACGAGCAGTACTTC
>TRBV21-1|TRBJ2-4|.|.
CASSFKGEGTRENIQYF
TGTGCCAGCAGCTTCAAGGGGGAGGGGACTAGGGAAAACATTCAGTACTTC
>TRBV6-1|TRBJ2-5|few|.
CASSERAGRQETQYF
TGTGCCAGCAGTGAACGGGCAGGGCGCCAAGAGACCCAGTACTTC
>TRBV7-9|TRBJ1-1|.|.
CASSAIKGSTANTEAFF
TGTGCCAGCAGCGCTATAAAGGGCTCGACAGCGAACACTGAAGCTTTCTTT
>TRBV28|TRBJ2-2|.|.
CASSAGIGTGELFF
TGTGCCAGCAGTGCGGGAATCGGCACCGGGGAGCTGTTTTTT
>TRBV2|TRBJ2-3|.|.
CASSDLSGTDTQYF
TGTGCCAGCAGTGACCTGAGTGGCACAGATACGCAGTATTTT
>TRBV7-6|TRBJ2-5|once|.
CASSLGGIGETQYF
TGTGCCAGCAGCTTAGGCGGTATTGGGGAGACCCAGTACTTC
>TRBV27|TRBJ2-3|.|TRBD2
CASSKYSGGGSDTQYF
TGTGCCAGCAGTAAATATAGCGGGGGAGGATCAGATACGCAGTATTTT
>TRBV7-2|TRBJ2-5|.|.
CASSLAREETQYF
TGTGCCAGCAGCTTAGCCAGGGAAGAGACCCAGTACTTC
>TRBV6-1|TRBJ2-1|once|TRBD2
CASSENQAGSYKGEQFF
TGTGCCAGCAGTGAGAATCAAGCGGGGAGCTACAAAGGTGAGCAGTTCTTC
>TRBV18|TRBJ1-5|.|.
CASSPREGSNQPQHF
TGTGCCAGCTCACCACGGGAGGGGAGCAATCAGCCCCAGCATTTT
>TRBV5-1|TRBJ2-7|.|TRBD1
CASSLGTQGADEQYF
TGCGCCAGCAGCCTGGGGACCCAGGGGGCGGACGAGCAGTACTTC
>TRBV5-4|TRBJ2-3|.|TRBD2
CASSFGTSGGFTDTQYF
TGTGCCAGCAGCTTCGGGACTAGCGGGGGGTTCACAGATACGCAGTATTTT
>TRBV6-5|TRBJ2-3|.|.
CASRAGTGFRDTQYF
TGTGCCAGCAGGGCCGGGACTGGTTTTCGAGATACGCAGTATTTT
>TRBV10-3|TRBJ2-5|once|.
CAISESQGVGETQYF
TGTGCCATCAGTGAAAGCCAAGGGGTGGGAGAGACCCAGTACTTC
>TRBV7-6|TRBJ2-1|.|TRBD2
CASSSDGLAGILPYNEQFF
TGTGCCAGCAGCTCCGATGGACTAGCGGGGATCTTACCCTACAATGAGCAGTTCTTC
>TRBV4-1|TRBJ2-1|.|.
CASSQDRTTLGVNEQFF
TGCGCCAGCAGCCAAGATAGGACTACTCTCGGGGTCAATGAGCAGTTCTTC
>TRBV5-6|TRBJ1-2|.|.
CASSSVVLGSYGYTF
TGTGCCAGCAGCTCGGTGGTGTTGGGGAGCTATGGCTACACCTTC
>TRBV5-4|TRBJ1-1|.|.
CASSFDMNTEAFF
TGTGCCAGCAGCTTCGACATGAACACTGAAGCTTTCTTT
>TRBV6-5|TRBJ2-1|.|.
CATSAGYNEQFF
TGTGCCACCTCCGCGGGATACAATGAGCAGTTCTTC
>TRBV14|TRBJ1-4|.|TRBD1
CASSQLQGAREKLFF
TGTGCCAGCAGCCAACTACAGGGGGCGCGGGAAAAACTGTTTTTT
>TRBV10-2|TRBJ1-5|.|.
CASRDGGGKNQPQHF
TGCGCCAGCAGGGACGGGGGGGGGAAAAATCAGCCCCAGCATTTT
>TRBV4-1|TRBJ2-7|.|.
CASSQSRSRRGSYEQYF
TGCGCCAGCAGCCAATCCCGTAGCCGCCGGGGGTCCTACGAGCAGTACTTC
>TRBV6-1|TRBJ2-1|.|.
CASRAGGQQFF
TGTGCCAGCCGCGCTGGAGGTCAGCAGTTCTTC
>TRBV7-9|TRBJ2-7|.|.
CSSSLGRGEQYF
TGTTCCAGCAGCTTAGGCCGGGGCGAGCAGTACTTC
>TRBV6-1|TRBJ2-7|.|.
CASTRTESSYEQYF
TGTGCCAGCACCCGGACAGAGAGCTCCTACGAGCAGTACTTC
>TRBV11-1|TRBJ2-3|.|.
CASSLFGQGSTDTQYF
TGTGCCAGCAGCTTATTCGGGCAGGGGAGCACAGATACGCAGTATTTT
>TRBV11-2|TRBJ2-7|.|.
CASSPGVSPYEQYF
TGTGCCAGCAGCCCCGGGGTCAGCCCCTACGAGCAGTACTTC
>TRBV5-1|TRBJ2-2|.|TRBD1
CASSTRTGEAGELFF
TGCGCCAGCAGCACCCGGACAGGGGAGGCCGGGGAGCTGTTTTTT
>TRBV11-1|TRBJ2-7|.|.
CASSSSSSYEQYF
TGTGCCAGCAGCTCCAGTTCCTCCTACGAGCAGTACTTC
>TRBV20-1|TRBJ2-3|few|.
CSAHTDTQYF
TGCAGTGCCCACACAGATACGCAGTATTTT
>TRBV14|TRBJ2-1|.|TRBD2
CASSYSVGGAAGEQFF
TGTGCCAGCAGCTACTCGGTCGGGGGGGCCGCAGGCGAGCAGTTCTTC
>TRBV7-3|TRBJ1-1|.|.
CASSTRKNTEAFF
TGTGCCAGCAGCACACGCAAGAACACTGAAGCTTTCTTT
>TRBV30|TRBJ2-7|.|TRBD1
CAWSFMTGTYEQYF
TGTGCCTGGAGTTTTATGACAGGGACCTACGAGCAGTACTTC
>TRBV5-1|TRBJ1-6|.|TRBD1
CASSLEQGASPLHF
TGCGCCAGCAGCTTGGAACAGGGGGCTTCACCCCTCCACTTT
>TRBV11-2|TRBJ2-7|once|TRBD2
CASSYRLAGGPEDEQYF
TGTGCCAGCAGCTATCGACTAGCGGGGGGCCCAGAGGACGAGCAGTACTTC
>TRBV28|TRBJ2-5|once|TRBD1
CASTDRGRSTQYF
TGTGCCAGCACCGACAGGGGGCGGTCGACCCAGTACTTC
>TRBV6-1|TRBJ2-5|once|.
CASSYDLSGETQYF
TGTGCCAGCAGCTACGACTTGAGCGGGGAGACCCAGTACTTC
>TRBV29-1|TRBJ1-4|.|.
CSVEDSDSLNEKLFF
TGCAGCGTTGAAGATTCGGACAGCCTTAATGAAAAACTGTTTTTT
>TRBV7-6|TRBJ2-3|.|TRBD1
CASSLVAGGDTQYF
TGTGCCAGCAGCTTAGTGGCAGGGGGCGATACGCAGTATTTT
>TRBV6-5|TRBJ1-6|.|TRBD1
CASRRRDSTNSPLHF
TGTGCCAGCAGACGTCGGGACAGTACTAATTCACCCCTCCACTTT
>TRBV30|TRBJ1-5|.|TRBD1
CAWSKGAGGNQPQHF
TGTGCCTGGAGTAAGGGGGCTGGGGGCAATCAGCCCCAGCATTTT
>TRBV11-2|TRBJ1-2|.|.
CASSRAGGYYGYTF
TGTGCCAGCAGCCGGGCCGGGGGGTACTATGGCTACACCTTC